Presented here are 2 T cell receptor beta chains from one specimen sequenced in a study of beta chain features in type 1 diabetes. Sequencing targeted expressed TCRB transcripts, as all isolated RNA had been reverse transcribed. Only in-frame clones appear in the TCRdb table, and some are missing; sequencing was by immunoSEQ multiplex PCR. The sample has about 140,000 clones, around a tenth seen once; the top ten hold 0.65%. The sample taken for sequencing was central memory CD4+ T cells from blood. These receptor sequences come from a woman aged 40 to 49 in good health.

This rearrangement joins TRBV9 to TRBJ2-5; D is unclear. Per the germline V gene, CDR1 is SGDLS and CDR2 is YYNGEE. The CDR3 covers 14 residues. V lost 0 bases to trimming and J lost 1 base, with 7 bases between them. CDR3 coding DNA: TGTGCCAGCAGCGTAGTCCCCTTCCAAGAGACCCAGTACTTC. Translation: CASSVVPFQETQYF.

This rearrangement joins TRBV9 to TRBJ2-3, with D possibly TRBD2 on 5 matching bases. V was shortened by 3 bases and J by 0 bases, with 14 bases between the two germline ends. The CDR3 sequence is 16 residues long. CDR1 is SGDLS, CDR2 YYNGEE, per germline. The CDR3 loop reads CASSARTGLSTDTQYF. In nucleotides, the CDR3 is TGTGCCAGCAGCGCCCGGACTGGCTTGAGCACAGATACGCAGTATTTT.